Listed below are T cell receptor beta chains from one sample, sequenced in a study of blood T cells in healthy people across ages. TCRdb independently ran MiXCR on the 5' RACE reads; one entry per CDR3 protein. The table records about 750,000 distinct CDR3 sequences, approximately 53% of them present only once. The sample consisted of blood. The source of these receptors is an elderly man in good health. Both conserved end residues are part of each CDR3. D genes are given only for firm matches. Size values are once, few and many counts, or a class for expanded clones, and some rows have none.

CDR3nt	CDR3aa	v_gene	j_gene	abundance	d_gene
TGTGCCAGCAGCCAAGATTTAGGCCAGCCCCAGCATTTT	CASSQDLGQPQHF	TRBV3-1	TRBJ1-5	-	-
TGTGCCAGCACCCAGGGGCCAAGCTCCTACGAGCAGTACTTC	CASTQGPSSYEQYF	TRBV2	TRBJ2-7	-	-
TGTGCCAGCAGTCTTCATGTAAGGGGGTCCGCCAATGAGCAGTTCTTC	CASSLHVRGSANEQFF	TRBV7-2	TRBJ2-1	-	-
TGTGCCAGCAGCCAATTCTCGAACACTGAAGCTTTCTTT	CASSQFSNTEAFF	TRBV14	TRBJ1-1	few	-
TGTGCCATCCTTAATTCCTCTGGGGCCAACGTCCTGACTTTC	CAILNSSGANVLTF	TRBV28	TRBJ2-6	-	-
TGTGCCAGCAGCTTAGTGGGGGCAGCTTTCTTT	CASSLVGAAFF	TRBV7-2	TRBJ1-1	-	-
TGTGCCAGCAGCTTAGATCGAAATAGCGGCGCCTATGAGCAGTTCTTC	CASSLDRNSGAYEQFF	TRBV11-2	TRBJ2-1	few	-
TGCAGCGTTGGACCTTTCGATACGCAGTATTTT	CSVGPFDTQYF	TRBV29-1	TRBJ2-3	few	-
TGTGCCAGCATTCGGACAGTTCAGGGCACTGAAGCTTTCTTT	CASIRTVQGTEAFF	TRBV6-1	TRBJ1-1	-	-
TGTGGGGGGGGCAGGGTTGAAGACAATGAGCAGTTCTTC	CGGGRVEDNEQFF	TRBV5-6	TRBJ2-1	-	-
TGCAGTGCTAGGTCCAGGGGATTGTACGAGCAGTACTTC	CSARSRGLYEQYF	TRBV20-1	TRBJ2-7	few	-
TGTGCCAGTAGACAGGGGGTCAGAGATGAGCAGTTCTTC	CASRQGVRDEQFF	TRBV14	TRBJ2-1	-	TRBD1
TGTGCCAGCAGCTTAGGCCCTAGCGGGAGAACCGGGGAGCTGTTTTTT	CASSLGPSGRTGELFF	TRBV7-3	TRBJ2-2	-	TRBD2
TGCGCCAGCAGTGAGTCTGGGCCTTCGGCCAAAAACATTCAGTACTTC	CASSESGPSAKNIQYF	TRBV10-1	TRBJ2-4	few	-
TGCAGCGTTAATACAGGGACCTACGAGCAGTACTTC	CSVNTGTYEQYF	TRBV29-1	TRBJ2-7	-	-
TGTGCCAGCAGTTCAAACAGGGGCACGTACTTC	CASSSNRGTYF	TRBV28	TRBJ2-5	-	TRBD1
TGTGCCTGGAGCCTGACAGACTCACCCCTCCACTTT	CAWSLTDSPLHF	TRBV30	TRBJ1-6	once	-
TGTGCCAGCAGTGTGGACCCACCGGGGTATCGCGAGCAGTACTTC	CASSVDPPGYREQYF	TRBV25-1	TRBJ2-7	-	-
TGTGCCAGCACCACAGGGGATTCACCCCTCCACTTT	CASTTGDSPLHF	TRBV12-3/TRBV12-4	TRBJ1-6	once	TRBD1
TGTGCCAGCAGCTCATGGCGAGGGGCCCTTAGGGATGAGCAGTTCTTC	CASSSWRGALRDEQFF	TRBV7-9	TRBJ2-1	-	-
TGTGCCAGCAGTGATCCAGCGGTAAGCTCCTACGAGCAGTACTTC	CASSDPAVSSYEQYF	TRBV6-1	TRBJ2-7	-	-
TGTGCCAGCAGCCCCCCTGTAGCGGGACTTCAAGCCCTCTACGAGCAGTACTTC	CASSPPVAGLQALYEQYF	TRBV6-2/TRBV6-3	TRBJ2-7	-	TRBD2
TGTGCCAGCAGTTTTGGGGGCTCTGGGGCCAACGTCCTGACTTTC	CASSFGGSGANVLTF	TRBV12-3/TRBV12-4	TRBJ2-6	many	-
TGTGCCATCAGTGAGTCCAACAGGGGCGACACCGGGGAGCTGTTTTTT	CAISESNRGDTGELFF	TRBV10-3	TRBJ2-2	-	TRBD1
TGTGCCAGCAGCTCAGACCCCACTAGCGGGAGTAGGGGGCGACCGTACTTC	CASSSDPTSGSRGRPYF	TRBV7-2	TRBJ2-5	-	TRBD2
TGTGCCAGCAGCCAAGCAGGGGACCGGGCCCAGTACTTC	CASSQAGDRAQYF	TRBV7-9	TRBJ2-5	-	-
TGTGCCAGCAGCTTTCCCGGACAGGGGTCCTACGAGCAGTACTTC	CASSFPGQGSYEQYF	TRBV11-1	TRBJ2-7	-	TRBD1
TGCAGTGCTAGGAGGGACAGTGACTACGAGCAGTACTTC	CSARRDSDYEQYF	TRBV20-1	TRBJ2-7	few	TRBD1
TGTGCCAGCAGCGGGACTACGTGGCATGAGCAGTTCTTC	CASSGTTWHEQFF	TRBV5-5	TRBJ2-1	-	TRBD2
TGTGCCAGCAGTTACAAGGCAGAAGCTTTCTTT	CASSYKAEAFF	TRBV6-6	TRBJ1-1	-	-
TGTGCCACCAGTGCCGGACAGGGGTGGCAAGAGACCCAGTACTTC	CATSAGQGWQETQYF	TRBV24-1	TRBJ2-5	-	TRBD1
TGTGCCAGCAGTTACTCGAGCCCAGGGACGAACACTGAAGCTTTCTTT	CASSYSSPGTNTEAFF	TRBV6-5	TRBJ1-1	-	-
TGTGCCAACAGTTTCCCTTCTCGTTCGGAGCAGTACTTC	CANSFPSRSEQYF	TRBV27	TRBJ2-7	-	-
TGCGCCAGCAGCTTGGGGGACAGGGGGCATGAAGAGACCCAGTACTTC	CASSLGDRGHEETQYF	TRBV5-1	TRBJ2-5	-	TRBD1
TGTGCCAGCAGTAAAATCCCCGGGACTAGCGGGAGAGTTTCCCACGAGCAGTACTTC	CASSKIPGTSGRVSHEQYF	TRBV27	TRBJ2-7	-	TRBD2
TGTGCCAGCAGTGAGGCGGGAGCCGCCTACGAGCAGTACTTC	CASSEAGAAYEQYF	TRBV6-1	TRBJ2-7	few	TRBD2
TGTGCCAGCAGCCTGAAACGGAACTATGGCTACACCTTC	CASSLKRNYGYTF	TRBV14	TRBJ1-2	few	-
TGTGCCAGCTCACCACCCGGCAGTACCTACGAGCAGTACTTC	CASSPPGSTYEQYF	TRBV18	TRBJ2-7	few	-
TGTGCCAGCAGCTTATCACGTGGTAGCGGGAGCTACGAGCAGTACTTC	CASSLSRGSGSYEQYF	TRBV7-6	TRBJ2-7	-	TRBD2
TGTGCCAGCAGCCTACAGAGCCCGGGACTAGCGGGCTTTACCTACGAGCAGTACTTC	CASSLQSPGLAGFTYEQYF	TRBV3-1	TRBJ2-7	-	TRBD2
TGTGCCAGCAGCTCAGAGCCGATTGGCCGGGAGACCCAGTACTTC	CASSSEPIGRETQYF	TRBV5-5	TRBJ2-5	few	-
TGTGCCAGCAGGCCAGGCACCTATGGCTACACCTTC	CASRPGTYGYTF	TRBV6-1	TRBJ1-2	-	-
TGTGCCAGCAGCTCTCCGGGACTAGGGTTCCACGAGCAGTACTTC	CASSSPGLGFHEQYF	TRBV11-2	TRBJ2-7	-	TRBD2
TGTGCCAGCAGCCCCGCCGGGACTACCTACAATGAGCAGTTCTTC	CASSPAGTTYNEQFF	TRBV7-3	TRBJ2-1	-	TRBD2
TGCGCCAGCAGCGTGGTACTAGATGAGACCCAGTACTTC	CASSVVLDETQYF	TRBV5-1	TRBJ2-5	-	-
TGCAGCGTTGAAGATGGGCTAGCGGGAGGGCCCTCCGGGGAGCTGTTTTTT	CSVEDGLAGGPSGELFF	TRBV29-1	TRBJ2-2	-	TRBD2
TGCGCCAGCAGCAGGGGTCTTTTGCGGGAGAGATCCTACAATGAGCAGTTCTTC	CASSRGLLRERSYNEQFF	TRBV5-1	TRBJ2-1	few	TRBD2
TGTGCCAGCAGCTGGACGACAGGGTTGATCTCTGGGGCCAACGTCCTGACTTTC	CASSWTTGLISGANVLTF	TRBV7-8	TRBJ2-6	-	TRBD1
TGTGCCAGCAGCCGGGGGCGTATGGAGACCCAGTACTTC	CASSRGRMETQYF	TRBV7-3	TRBJ2-5	once	-
TGTGCCAGCAGCGGACTAGCGGGAGGATGGGAGCAGTTCTTC	CASSGLAGGWEQFF	TRBV12-3/TRBV12-4	TRBJ2-1	-	TRBD2
TGTGCCAGCAGCTTAAAGGGACTAGCGGTCTACGAGCAGTACTTC	CASSLKGLAVYEQYF	TRBV11-2	TRBJ2-7	-	TRBD2
TGCGCCGCGAGCAGCCAACCAGTCGGGAGGGTGTATGAGCAGTTCTTC	CAASSQPVGRVYEQFF	TRBV4-1	TRBJ2-1	few	TRBD2